The T cell receptor (beta chain) described here comes from a study of cytomegalovirus exposure and HLA in healthy donors. The PCR ran on 60 Vbeta and 13 Jbeta primers. The table came from immunoSEQ multiplex PCR; TCRdb's copy has only in-frame clones and leaves some out. The sample gives about 120,000 clones, 75% to 85% of which show up once; more than 1.5% is in the top ten. The germline V gene has CDR1 SGHRS and CDR2 YFSETQ. CDR3 length: 13 amino acids. V was clipped by 4 bases and J by 10 bases; unmatched bases: 7. On this clone itself: Its antigen is as yet unknown.

Study findings and constraints: In a later analysis, specific HLA alleles were associated with some 16,000 TCR beta sequences at a 0.05 false discovery rate.

This clonotype was obtained from a man aged 35 to 55 in good health and CMV-seronegative. V gene TRBV5-1 combines with J gene TRBJ2-1, with 8 bases fitting TRBD1. Sequencing input: PBMCs. The CDR3 loop is CASSNGQGSEQFF. As DNA, the CDR3 is TGCGCCAGCAGCAACGGACAGGGTTCGGAGCAGTTCTTC.